These 5 T cell receptor beta chains share one sample of origin, sequenced in a study of a mutant IDH1 vaccine in newly diagnosed glioma. Sequencing was performed with immunoSEQ multiplex PCR; in TCRdb, only in-frame clones are kept and a portion is missing. This repertoire shows roughly 62,000 clones, roughly 90% found once; its top ten account for 1.9%. These receptors have no identified antigens. Time point defined: week 11, during vaccination. Vaccination comprised doses that each held 300 ug of mutant IDH1 20-mer peptide, plus topical imiquimod. The sequencing used PBMCs, collected from a glioma patient whose treatment included an IDH1 peptide vaccine. These receptors were obtained from a middle-aged man with glioma.

The chain joins TRBV28 to TRBJ2-1; no firm D call. The CDR3 contains 16 residues. Germline V gene data show CDR1 as MDHEN and CDR2 as SYDVKM. Between the trimmed V and J ends, which lost 3 bases and 4 bases, there was a span of 16 bases. The CDR3 loop reads CASSFSGAKLYNEQFF. In DNA, the CDR3 is TGTGCCAGCAGTTTCTCTGGAGCGAAACTATACAATGAGCAGTTCTTC.

The chain joins TRBV7-2 to TRBJ2-1; D not resolved. The ends were cut back, 1 base at V and 4 bases at J, with 8 bases in the middle. This CDR3 is 14 amino acids long. CDR1 is SGHTA, CDR2 FQGNSA, per germline. CDR3 protein: CASSLELRYNEQFF. The CDR3, as DNA: TGTGCCAGCAGCTTAGAACTGCGTTACAATGAGCAGTTCTTC.

The gene calls are TRBV5-4 and TRBJ2-1; 10 nucleotides match TRBD1. Germline V CDR1 and CDR2: SGHNT, YYREEE (reference sequence). The junction had 8 bases not matched to a gene; V was cut back by 2 bases and J by 3 bases. This CDR3 has 17 amino acids. In DNA, the CDR3 is TGTGCCAGCAGCTTCCATGGGGGACAGGGGATCTACAATGAGCAGTTCTTC. It is translated as CASSFHGGQGIYNEQFF.

The V call is TRBV2, the J call TRBJ1-6; no clear D gene. V lost 4 bases and J 10 bases, leaving 11 bases between the germline ends. This CDR3 contains 13 residues. Germline V gene sequence: CDR1 SNHLY, CDR2 FYNNEI. CDR3 sequence: CASSVKGGSPLHF. CDR3 coding DNA: TGTGCCAGCAGTGTTAAGGGTGGCTCACCCCTCCACTTT.

This chain uses TRBV29-1 with TRBJ1-4; 9 nucleotides agree with TRBD1. The V segment lost 6 bases and the J segment 2 bases; nucleotides outside the gene matches: 1. Germline V gene lookup returns CDR1 SQVTM and CDR2 ANQGSEA. This CDR3 has 13 amino acids. The DNA for the CDR3 is TGCAGCGTCGGACAGGGGACTAATGAAAAACTGTTTTTT. Protein sequence: CSVGQGTNEKLFF.